Here is one T cell receptor (beta chain) with its context. Its cognate antigen has yet to be identified. One end of the junction varies from germline; a read error may be responsible. Library preparation used 5' RACE. Data came from an Illumina HiSeq 2500. A second PCR of roughly 6 to 12 cycles was performed with a sample-barcoded 5' primer and a J-beta primer mix. A unique molecular identifier was introduced onto each TCR beta cDNA molecule by a template-switch 5' adaptor carrying 12 random nucleotides. Each sample yielded at least 3 million CDR3-containing paired-end reads. All of the RNA was converted into first-strand cDNA using the Mint cDNA synthesis kit, with a TRBC-specific oligonucleotide serving as the primer. Following uracil-DNA glycosylase treatment, a first 18-cycle PCR with universal primers M1SS and BC2_uni_R was performed on all cDNA. As for how the authors treated the data: For normalization, 1 million high-quality reads, each with a distinct molecular identifier, were randomly selected from each sample. Reads with shared molecular identifiers were discarded instead of being binned into consensus sequences. CDR3 identification, clonotype clustering and error correction used MiTCR with a Q25 quality threshold and the strictest error-elimination algorithm. A nonparametric unseen species model with Euler transformation was used to estimate a lower bound on total TCR beta diversity. In TCRdb, the public reads were trimmed at Q25 with fastp and aligned with MiXCR, with productive beta chains retained. Each entry merges the rows of one CDR3 protein and shows their most common DNA and genes. Clone size and V and J calls follow TCRdb, not the original study. Counted in this sample were roughly 720,000 distinct CDR3 sequences; about 55% of them appeared once. The top ten clonotypes cover roughly 40% of the sample.

These data are taken from a study of blood T cells in healthy people across ages (dated by TCRdb to the mid-2010s). Concerning the study at large: In model experiments, template switching captured about one uniquely barcoded TCR beta cDNA molecule for every two T cells. The study measured age-related changes in TCR beta repertoire diversity using deep sequencing normalized with unique cDNA molecular identifiers. The donors were divided into four age groups: young (average roughly 17 years), middle-aged (approximately 39), aged (about 62) and long-lived (nearly 85). To avoid experimental bias, donors of different ages were distributed randomly across sequencing lanes. The study analyzed two additional independent replicas of 1 million unique cDNA reads from the same blood draw for two donors, one aged 18 to 30 and one aged 80 or older.

The donors were roughly 38 Caucasian individuals from Russia, aged roughly 6 to 100 years, who were systemically healthy. About 9.8 milliliters of peripheral blood were drawn from each donor into EDTA-treated Vacutainer tubes. Ficoll-Paque density-gradient centrifugation was used to isolate PBMCs, with at least 6.5 million per sample. Trizol reagent was used to extract total RNA from PBMCs, with at least 5.5 micrograms per sample. For every donor, an aliquot of PBMCs went through flow cytometry to measure the percentages of naive CD45RAhigh/CD27high T cells. Results and caveats for the whole study, not just this receptor: Compared with the aged group, the long-lived group had more naive CD4+ T cells, fewer expanded clones and increased TCR diversity, a pattern suggesting age selection. Donor CMV infection status was unknown, potentially confounding age-related changes in expanded clonotypes. The percentage of naive T cells measured by flow cytometry correlated strongly with observed TCR beta diversity. Because profiling used bulk unsorted PBMCs, naive and antigen-experienced compartments could not be compared conclusively. Estimates of total diversity based on one million sequenced T cells were considered lower bounds and underestimates. As age increased, observed TCR beta diversity per million T cells dropped in a roughly linear way, and a significant reduction was already evident by age about 36.

From a lookup of the germline V gene, CDR1 and CDR2 are KGHDR and SFDVKD. Measured from the cysteine to the phenylalanine, the CDR3 is 15 residues long. Of all the DNA, just the CDR3 is kept, 45 bases in frame from base 1. The rearrangement joined TRBV24-1 to TRBJ2-5; 6 matching bases give a weak D call of TRBD1. The sequence derives from a man at least 80 years old in good health. Sequencing input: blood. In nucleotides, the sequence is TGTGCCACCAGCGATTCCAAACAGGGAGAAGAGACCCAGTACTTC. This is translated as CATSDSKQGEETQYF.